The T cell receptor beta chain under discussion was sequenced for a study of T cell repertoires in cytomegalovirus infection (dated by TCRdb to 2018 to 2020). Background for the entire study: Donor HLA type was relevant to the analysis, because carriage of CMV infection together with the matching HLA type was indicated by public TCR beta signatures. Overall study outcomes, separate from this receptor: Carriers of CMV infection plus the relevant HLA type were discriminated by the cumulative frequency of public TCR beta family members in the study cohort and in an independent roughly 370-donor cohort. In the ex vivo response, HLA-C-restricted CMV-specific TCR beta clonotypes were dominant, and in two of eight donors the single most frequent clonotype came from this HLA-C-restricted group.

Instrument on record: Illumina HiSeq 1500. TCRdb reanalyzed the raw reads on its own, using fastp at Q25 for trimming and MiXCR for clone calling, and kept in-frame beta chains. Every entry covers one CDR3 protein and lists the most common genes and DNA from its rows. Here the sample has fewer than 550,000 distinct CDR3 sequences; around a quarter occur a single time. About 13% of the sample goes to the ten largest clones. The CDR3 starts with the cysteine, ends with the phenylalanine, and has 15 residues. This entry keeps only the CDR3 DNA: 45 bases, framed from base 1. V loses 5 bases, J loses 6 bases, and the germline ends lie 16 bases apart. CDR1 KGHDR and CDR2 SFDVKD are derived from the germline V gene. This clonotype turned up a few times. There is no known antigen for this receptor. No qualities accompany the bases; no much larger clone lies one base away.

The material sequenced was PBMCs. This receptor was taken from a human donor in good health (CMV status not recorded). Some clones in this sample may be carry-over from other donors' samples. This chain is built from TRBV24-1 and TRBJ2-1; TRBD1 is a possible D gene, resting on 6 matching bases. The CDR3 sequence is CATSAPSDSLNEQFF. The DNA is as follows: TGTGCCACCAGTGCCCCATCGGACAGCCTCAATGAGCAGTTCTTC.